This T cell receptor (beta chain) was found in a study of T cells in Graves' hyperthyroidism and ophthalmopathy. Findings of the study overall: Most expanded thyroid clonotypes above 0.001 recurred in blood. Separating ophthalmopathy from stable hyperthyroidism was achieved by a 13 V-J model. The model anticipated ophthalmopathy a median about six months pre-onset.

Uncontrolled infections, other autoimmune diseases, pregnancy or lactation led to exclusion of patients. Looked up from germline, CDR1 is LNHDA and CDR2 is SQIVND (reference sequence). This CDR3 region has 20 residues. After removal of 6 bases from V and 3 bases from J, the junction contained 23 bases not matched to a gene. TCR beta CDR3 sequences were amplified from RNA transcripts. HTBI primers drove first-round RT-PCR of the TCR CDR3. TCRdb ran MiXCR on the multiplex PCR reads and lists one entry per CDR3 protein. The table includes 380,000 or so distinct CDR3 sequences, about 14% detected once. As regards this clonotype: The antigen remains unidentified.

The TCR comes from a woman aged 25-40 years with Graves' hyperthyroidism. Sequencing was done on a sample of blood. The genes are TRBV19 and TRBJ2-5; the match to TRBD2 covers 9 bases. This chain's CDR3 is CASSITGLAGSSPREETQYF. The DNA for the CDR3 is TGTGCCAGTAGCATCACAGGGCTAGCGGGATCTTCGCCGCGAGAAGAGACCCAGTACTTC.